This T cell receptor (beta chain) was sequenced in a study of chemoradiotherapy in HPV16-positive cancers. For the study at large: Functional T-cell assays on a couple of HPV16-positive patients' cells defined candidate HPV-specific clones and common TCR motifs. Study-level findings and limits: Non-HPV-specific T cells did not expand in tumors during treatment, whereas candidate HPV-specific clones and E7-related motifs did. HPV-specific T cells were functionally defined from only a couple of HPV16-positive patients.

Repeated repertoire sampling spanned the course of chemoradiotherapy. This CDR3 has 15 residues. The ends were cut back, 0 bases at V and 4 bases at J, with 12 bases in the middle. The germline V gene encodes CDR1 MNHNS and CDR2 SASEGT. This clone appeared a few times. Antigen: not known. TCRdb's table, derived via immunoSEQ multiplex PCR, lists solely in-frame clones and lacks some. The table has about 32,000 clones, roughly nine tenths seen once; the top ten hold 2.5% to 3.5%. The chain uses TRBV6-1 and TRBJ1-2; a weak D match, TRBD1 (5 bases). This receptor was obtained from a human donor with HPV-associated anogenital cancer. This specimen was blood, taken from a patient who underwent chemoradiotherapy. The CDR3 DNA sequence: TGTGCCAGCAGTGAAGCCTGGGGCGCAGGCTATGGCTACACCTTC. Translating it yields CASSEAWGAGYGYTF.